Presented here are 28 T cell receptor beta chains from one specimen sequenced in a study of PD-1 blockade in classical Hodgkin lymphoma. Repertoires were generated with immunoSEQ multiplex PCR, while TCRdb's copy carries only in-frame clones and drops some. The sample includes approximately 99,000 clones, about 89% of them seen just once. Following autologous stem cell transplantation, relapse occurred in every patient, and exposure to brentuximab vedotin varied. The sequencing here drew on peripheral blood mononuclear cells (PBMCs), taken before the second cycle of nivolumab. Receptors were obtained from a human donor with classical Hodgkin lymphoma.

By share, this clone ranks as medium-sized. The chain carries TRBV29-1 and TRBJ1-1, with D unresolved. The CDR3 is 10 residues long. Between the trimmed V and J ends, which lost 8 bases and 5 bases, there was a span of 9 bases. Germline CDR1 and CDR2: SQVTM and ANQGSEA. The CDR3 region has the DNA TGCAGCTCGTCGTGGACTGAAGCTTTCTTT. It encodes CSSSWTEAFF.

V is TRBV5-4 and J is TRBJ2-3, with 7 positions matching TRBD2. The length of the CDR3 is 16 residues. V shed 1 base, J shed 3 bases, and the junction held 8 bases outside the gene matches. Germline loops: CDR1 SGHNT, CDR2 YYREEE (reference sequence). The CDR3 spells CASSLRSGMNTDTQYF. In DNA form, the CDR3 reads TGTGCCAGCAGCTTGAGGAGCGGGATGAATACAGATACGCAGTATTTT.

The chain links TRBV2 to TRBJ1-4; 12 bases line up with TRBD1. The junction had 7 bases not matched to a gene; V was cut back by 6 bases and J by 8 bases. Germline lookup yields CDR1 SNHLY and CDR2 FYNNEI. The CDR3 length is 15 residues. In nucleotides, the CDR3 is TGTGCCAGCAGGGGGGACAGGGGGCGAGGAGAAAAACTGTTTTTT. Amino acid sequence: CASRGDRGRGEKLFF.

This clone has only one observation. V and J are TRBV19 and TRBJ2-3; 7 bases align to TRBD1. The CDR3 is 17 residues long. V dropped 5 bases and J dropped 0; count of bases not matched to a gene: 11. Germline V gene data show CDR1 as LNHDA and CDR2 as SQIVND (reference sequence). The CDR3 DNA reads TGTGCCAGTAGTCCTTGGAAAGGGGGCCTTAGCACAGATACGCAGTATTTT. Its translation is CASSPWKGGLSTDTQYF.

The chain links TRBV7-2 to TRBJ2-3; D unresolved. The V gene lost 2 bases and the J gene lost 8 bases, with 8 bases spanning the gap. Germline CDR1 is SGHTA and CDR2 is FQGNSA. The CDR3 is 12 amino acids. In nucleotides, the CDR3 is TGTGCCAGCAGCTTAAAGGATGGTACGCAGTATTTT. It specifies CASSLKDGTQYF.

On this clone: It may be a read error: a sequence one base away is much more abundant. The rearrangement joins TRBV5-4 to TRBJ1-4; a possible D gene is TRBD1 (6 bases). V was clipped by 4 bases and J by 6 bases, with 16 bases between them. This CDR3 comprises 15 residues. CDR1 and CDR2 (germline): SGHNT, YYREEE (reference sequence). The CDR3 DNA reads TGTGCCAGCAGCCCGGGGACAAGGGGCGATGAAAAACTGTTTTTT. Encoded protein: CASSPGTRGDEKLFF.

The CDR3 region is CASNPRAGDTGELFF. The DNA of the CDR3 is TGTGCCAGCAACCCCCGGGCGGGGGACACCGGGGAGCTGTTTTTT. The gene calls are TRBV2 and TRBJ2-2; 7 bases agree with TRBD2. The junction had 8 bases not matched to a gene; V was cut back by 7 bases and J by 3 bases. Per the germline V gene, CDR1 is SNHLY and CDR2 is FYNNEI. The CDR3 is made up of 15 amino acids.

V is TRBV18 and J is TRBJ2-3, with TRBD2 matching over 11 bases. The ends lost 6 bases at V and 2 bases at J; junction bases unmatched: 10. This CDR3 has 17 amino acids. Per germline, CDR1 KGHSH and CDR2 LQKENI. The CDR3 sequence: CASSHKGLAEHTDTQYF. The CDR3 DNA reads as TGTGCCAGCTCCCATAAGGGACTAGCGGAACACACAGATACGCAGTATTTT.

This chain joins TRBV7-2 and TRBJ2-5; 9 bases map to TRBD1. Germline V gene sequence: CDR1 SGHTA, CDR2 FQGNSA. V was pared by 5 bases and J by 5 bases, with 3 bases of the junction left unmatched. The CDR3 length is 13 residues. The DNA for the CDR3 is TGTGCCAGCAGCGACGACAGGGGGGAGACCCAGTACTTC. This translates into CASSDDRGETQYF.

The chain joins TRBV28 to TRBJ2-1; D is uncertain. The CDR3 consists of 19 residues. With 6 bases removed from V and 2 bases from J, the gap between germline ends came to 26 bases. Germline V gene data show CDR1 as MDHEN and CDR2 as SYDVKM. The CDR3 DNA is TGTGCCAGCAGACTTCCCGACCGTGTGCGCGCGAACCCCTACAATGAGCAGTTCTTC. It codes for CASRLPDRVRANPYNEQFF. The full variable domain, with the rest looked up from reference TRBV28 and TRBJ2-1, is DVKVTQSSRYLVKRTGEKVFLECVQDMDHENMFWYRQDPGLGLRLIYFSYDVKMKEKGDIPEGYSVSREKKERFSLILESASTNQTSMYLCASRLPDRVRANPYNEQFFGPGTRLTVL.

CDR3 sequence: CASSPRGQGGQPQHF. The CDR3 DNA reads TGTGCCAGCAGCCCCAGAGGGCAGGGCGGTCAGCCCCAGCATTTT. V usage is TRBV7-9 and J usage is TRBJ1-5; maybe TRBD1 (5 bases). Germline values: CDR1 SEHNR, CDR2 FQNEAQ (reference sequence). V lost 5 bases to trimming and J lost 6 bases, with 17 bases between them. CDR3 length equals 15 residues.

This chain joins TRBV6-6 and TRBJ1-2, with TRBD1 as a possible D gene (6 bases). Trimming shortened V by 6 bases and J by 3 bases, and 14 bases separated the two germline ends. CDR1 and CDR2 from the germline V gene are MNHNY and SVGAGI (reference sequence). CDR3 length: 14 amino acids. The CDR3 DNA is TGTGCCAGCAGCGGAGGGGGATTTGACTATGGCTACACCTTC. This encodes CASSGGGFDYGYTF.

The J gene is TRBJ1-6, the V gene TRBV28, with no clear D. Trimming pared 7 bases from V and 14 bases from J, leaving 24 bases between. There are 15 residues in the CDR3. The germline V gene has CDR1 MDHEN and CDR2 SYDVKM. CDR3 in amino acids: CASTLRDVGIGALHF. In DNA, the CDR3 is TGTGCCAGCACCCTCCGGGATGTGGGGATCGGGGCCCTCCACTTT.

The chain couples TRBV4-2 to TRBJ2-2, with 8 bases matching TRBD2. J lost 0 bases, V lost 0 bases, and 15 bases had no gene match. CDR1 is LGHNA, CDR2 YNFKEQ, per germline. The CDR3 is made up of 21 amino acids. The CDR3 here is CASSQDGRVQRESANTGELFF. The CDR3 DNA reads TGTGCCAGCAGCCAAGATGGGAGGGTCCAGCGGGAGTCCGCGAACACCGGGGAGCTGTTTTTT.

The V gene is TRBV5-1, the J gene TRBJ2-2; D is ambiguous. This CDR3 contains 15 residues. Trimming took off 1 base at V and 0 bases at J, with 7 bases between the two ends. Per the germline V gene, CDR1 is SGHRS and CDR2 is YFSETQ. The CDR3 region has the DNA TGCGCCAGCAGCTTGTCGGTCGCGAACACCGGGGAGCTGTTTTTT. Protein product: CASSLSVANTGELFF.

For the CDR3, the DNA is TGTGCCAGTAGTATAGAAGTGGGGGACAGAGGCCAGCCCCAGCATTTT. Translating gives CASSIEVGDRGQPQHF. This chain uses TRBV19 with TRBJ1-5; 7 bases are a match to TRBD1. CDR3 size: 16 residues. Trimming cost V 0 bases and J 7 bases; bases outside gene matches: 9. Germline values: CDR1 LNHDA, CDR2 SQIVND (reference sequence). The full variable domain, its missing parts supplied by reference TRBV19 and TRBJ1-5, is DGGITQSPKYLFRKEGQNVTLSCEQNLNHDAMYWYRQDPGQGLRLIYYSQIVNDFQKGDIAEGYSVSREKKESFPLTVTSAQKNPTAFYLCASSIEVGDRGQPQHFGDGTRLSIL.

The chain is built from TRBV19 and TRBJ2-3; weak D call: TRBD1 (5 bases). The CDR3 covers 13 residues. V lost 3 bases and J 5 bases, leaving 9 bases between the germline ends. Germline lookup yields CDR1 LNHDA and CDR2 SQIVND (reference sequence). The CDR3 protein is CASSMIQGDTQYF. For the CDR3, the DNA is TGTGCCAGTAGTATGATTCAGGGAGATACGCAGTATTTT.

The V gene is TRBV13, the J gene TRBJ2-7; TRBD1 or TRBD2 may be the D gene (5 bases each). The CDR3 loop spans 14 amino acids. Looked up from germline, CDR1 is PRHDT and CDR2 is FYEKMQ (reference sequence). The ends were cut back, 5 bases at V and 2 bases at J, with 13 bases in the middle. The CDR3 coding sequence is TGTGCCAGCAGCCCTCGGGACGGCGCCTACGAGCAGTACTTC. This translates into CASSPRDGAYEQYF. The full variable domain, in which reference TRBV13 and TRBJ2-7 provide the parts outside the CDR3, is AAGVIQSPRHLIKEKRETATLKCYPIPRHDTVYWYQQGPGQDPQFLISFYEKMQSDKGSIPDRFSAQQFSDYHSELNMSSLELGDSALYFCASSPRDGAYEQYFGPGTRLTVT.

This clone was observed a handful of times. The chain links TRBV5-4 to TRBJ2-1; 10 bases are shared with TRBD2. The V gene's germline CDR1 is SGHNT and CDR2 YYREEE (reference sequence). This CDR3 is 16 amino acids long. The trim removed 5 bases at V and 1 base at J, leaving 6 bases unmatched. The DNA for the CDR3 is TGTGCCAGCAGTCAAGTTAGCGGGAGGTCCTACAATGAGCAGTTCTTC. Its translation: CASSQVSGRSYNEQFF. The full variable domain, in which reference TRBV5-4 and TRBJ2-1 provide the parts outside the CDR3, is ETGVTQSPTHLIKTRGQQVTLRCSSQSGHNTVSWYQQALGQGPQFIFQYYREEENGRGNFPPRFSGLQFPNYSSELNVNALELDDSALYLCASSQVSGRSYNEQFFGPGTRLTVL.

The chain couples TRBV6-5 to TRBJ1-2; 7 bases agree with TRBD1. The V segment lost 0 bases and the J segment 6 bases; nucleotides outside the gene matches: 10. CDR1 and CDR2 from the germline V gene are MNHEY and SVGAGI. The CDR3 is 16 amino acids. CDR3 nucleotide sequence: TGTGCCAGCAGTTACTCGAGGGCAGGGGGGTCGGATGGCTACACCTTC. Protein sequence: CASSYSRAGGSDGYTF.

This chain joins TRBV19 and TRBJ2-3; TRBD2 matches 9 bases. This CDR3 is 15 amino acids long. Germline trimming cut 5 bases from V and 5 bases from J; bases unmatched to any gene: 8. From germline, CDR1 is LNHDA and CDR2 SQIVND (reference sequence). The CDR3 region has the DNA TGTGCCAGTAGTTGGGGTAGCGGGAGAGGAGATACGCAGTATTTT. Translated: CASSWGSGRGDTQYF. Full variable domain (remainder filled in from reference TRBV19 and TRBJ2-3): DGGITQSPKYLFRKEGQNVTLSCEQNLNHDAMYWYRQDPGQGLRLIYYSQIVNDFQKGDIAEGYSVSREKKESFPLTVTSAQKNPTAFYLCASSWGSGRGDTQYFGPGTRLTVL.

The CDR3 region is CASRISGGRTDTQYF. The CDR3 coding sequence is TGTGCCAGCCGAATAAGTGGCGGCCGCACAGATACGCAGTATTTT. The chain employs TRBV5-4 and TRBJ2-3; D call uncertain. Between the trimmed V and J ends, which lost 7 bases and 1 base, there was a span of 16 bases. This CDR3 has 15 amino acids. Germline values: CDR1 SGHNT, CDR2 YYREEE (reference sequence).

The rearrangement uses TRBV7-2 and TRBJ2-3; TRBD2 matches at 11 bases. With 2 bases clipped from V and 3 bases from J, the junction kept 4 bases outside the gene matches. CDR3 length equals 16 residues. Germline assignment: CDR1 SGHTA and CDR2 FQGNSA. Here the CDR3 reads CASSLPSSGRTDTQYF. CDR3 coding DNA: TGTGCCAGCAGCTTACCCTCTAGCGGGAGGACAGATACGCAGTATTTT.

V and J are TRBV2 and TRBJ1-1; D not resolved. Trimming pared 3 bases from V and 2 bases from J, leaving 10 bases between. The length of the CDR3 is 14 residues. From germline, CDR1 is SNHLY and CDR2 FYNNEI. The CDR3 nucleotides read TGTGCCAGCAGTGAGGGCATCCTTAACACTGAAGCTTTCTTT. Its protein is CASSEGILNTEAFF. The variable domain in full, with the rest retrieved from reference TRBV2 and TRBJ1-1, is EPEVTQTPSHQVTQMGQEVILRCVPISNHLYFYWYRQILGQKVEFLVSFYNNEISEKSEIFDDQFSVERPDGSNFTLKIRSTKLEDSAMYFCASSEGILNTEAFFGQGTRLTVV.

The rearrangement uses TRBV28 and TRBJ1-1, with 7 positions matching TRBD1. Trimming cost V 2 bases and J 4 bases; bases outside gene matches: 7. CDR3 length: 15 amino acids. Germline V gene data show CDR1 as MDHEN and CDR2 as SYDVKM. CDR3 DNA: TGTGCCAGCAGTTTACCCAGGGGGAAGGGCACTGAAGCTTTCTTT. Translating gives CASSLPRGKGTEAFF. Full variable domain (missing parts from reference TRBV28 and TRBJ1-1): DVKVTQSSRYLVKRTGEKVFLECVQDMDHENMFWYRQDPGLGLRLIYFSYDVKMKEKGDIPEGYSVSREKKERFSLILESASTNQTSMYLCASSLPRGKGTEAFFGQGTRLTVV.

The rearrangement links TRBV11-2 to TRBJ2-1, with 8 bases lining up with TRBD2. CDR1 is SGHAT and CDR2 is FQNNGV in the germline V gene. This CDR3 spans 18 amino acids. The V and J ends lost 5 bases and 7 bases, in that order; junction bases with no gene match: 19. The CDR3 nucleotides read TGTGCCAGCAGCCCCATCGGAGCGGGAGATCTAGGTAGGAATGAGCAGTTCTTC. The encoded protein is CASSPIGAGDLGRNEQFF.

This sequence joins TRBV28 and TRBJ1-2; D unclear. This CDR3 is 12 amino acids long. Trimming cost V 4 bases and J 4 bases, with 7 bases left between them. The V gene's germline CDR1 is MDHEN and CDR2 SYDVKM. In DNA, the CDR3 is TGTGCCAGCAGTTCCACCGCCTATGGCTACACCTTC. Its protein product is CASSSTAYGYTF.

V usage is TRBV6-5 and J usage is TRBJ1-2, with D unresolved. The CDR3 is made up of 13 amino acids. Germline-derived CDR1 and CDR2 are MNHEY and SVGAGI. The V end was cut by 2 bases, the J end by 4 bases, with 8 bases between. The CDR3 region has the DNA TGTGCCAGCAGTTACGAAGCAGCCTATGGCTACACCTTC. Translated: CASSYEAAYGYTF.